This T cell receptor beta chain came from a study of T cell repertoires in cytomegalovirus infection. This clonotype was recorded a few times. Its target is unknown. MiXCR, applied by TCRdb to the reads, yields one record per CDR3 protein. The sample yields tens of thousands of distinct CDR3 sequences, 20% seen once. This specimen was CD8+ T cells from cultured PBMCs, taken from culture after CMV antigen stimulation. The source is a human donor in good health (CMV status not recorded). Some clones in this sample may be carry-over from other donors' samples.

CDR3 residues: CASSYGGVQETQYF. The CDR3 nucleotides are TGTGCCAGCAGCTACGGGGGGGTACAAGAGACCCAGTACTTC. This sequence joins TRBV7-2 and TRBJ2-5, with 8 bases that match TRBD2. Germline values: CDR1 SGHTA, CDR2 FQGNSA. The junction had 3 bases not matched to a gene; V was cut back by 4 bases and J by 2 bases. The CDR3 runs 14 residues.